This paragraph reports one TCR beta chain. The antigen is not known. Time point given: sample taken at primary tumor resection. No cells were sorted before sequencing. The whole RNA sequenced was extracted from tumor, nontumor lung or frozen PBMC. This CDR3 region has 13 residues. Trimming removed 5 bases at V and 5 bases at J, with 9 bases between. Germline V gene sequence: CDR1 ENHRY, CDR2 SYGVKD. This sample was included in a study of spatial heterogeneity in lung cancer. TCRdb analysed the 5' RACE reads with MiXCR anew, one entry per CDR3 protein. Seen here are roughly 19,000 distinct CDR3 sequences, about 7.5% observed once, and the top ten hold roughly 23%. Study outcomes and limitations: The study found that expanded intratumoral alpha and beta TCR counts tracked tumor mutation counts.

This sequence originates from a male donor with early-stage non-small cell lung cancer. The chain employs TRBV10-3 and TRBJ1-4, with D hard to call. Sequenced material: lung tumor tissue, taken at surgery. The CDR3 here is CAISKSRNEKLFF. The CDR3 DNA follows: TGTGCCATCAGTAAAAGTCGGAATGAAAAACTGTTTTTT.